These 11 T cell receptor beta chains were sequenced from one sample in a study of blood T cell repertoires in COVID-19. TCRdb's table, derived via immunoSEQ multiplex PCR, lists solely in-frame clones and lacks some. The data contain some 80,000 clones, approximately 88% of them seen just once; the ten biggest clones take up 12%. The sample comprised peripheral blood. All receptors come from a human donor in a cohort sampled during active COVID-19.

The gene calls are TRBV12-3 or TRBV12-4 and TRBJ1-1, with D possibly being TRBD1 (5 bases). This CDR3 is 13 amino acids long. V was pared by 5 bases and J by 1 base, with 8 bases between. The CDR3 DNA reads TGTGCCAGCAGTGACAGTCCGAACACTGAAGCTTTCTTT. This encodes CASSDSPNTEAFF.

The chain has TRBV12-3 or TRBV12-4 and TRBJ1-5, with TRBD1 as a possible D gene (5 bases). The CDR3 sequence is 13 residues long. Trimming took off 4 bases at V and 5 bases at J, with 9 bases between the two ends. The CDR3 DNA is TGTGCCAGCAGTTCAGGGATCCATCAGCCCCAGCATTTT. Protein sequence: CASSSGIHQPQHF.

The chain carries TRBV3-1 (or the pseudogene TRBV3-2) and TRBJ1-2; TRBD1 agrees at 7 bases. There are 16 residues in the CDR3. The V gene's germline CDR1 is LGHDT and CDR2 YNNKEL (reference sequence). The V and J ends lost 1 base and 0 bases, in that order; junction bases with no gene match: 5. The chain's CDR3 is CASSQGSRGPNYGYTF. DNA of the CDR3: TGTGCCAGCAGCCAAGGTTCAAGGGGGCCTAACTATGGCTACACCTTC.

The rearrangement joins TRBV5-1 to TRBJ1-1; D is unclear. This CDR3 has 15 residues. Germline V CDR1 and CDR2: SGHRS, YFSETQ. Trimming shortened V by 2 bases and J by 2 bases, and 13 bases separated the two germline ends. CDR3 loop: CASSFQSPANTEAFF. The CDR3 region has the DNA TGCGCCAGCAGCTTCCAGTCGCCCGCTAACACTGAAGCTTTCTTT.

J is TRBJ2-3 and V is TRBV15; D remains ambiguous. The CDR3 extends over 13 amino acids. Looked up from germline, CDR1 is LNHNV and CDR2 is YYDKDF (reference sequence). V dropped 10 bases and J dropped 4 bases, with 15 bases sitting between them. CDR3 loop: CAISTGSPDTQYF. CDR3 DNA: TGTGCCATCTCGACCGGGTCCCCAGATACGCAGTATTTT.

This chain uses TRBV11-3 with TRBJ2-1, with TRBD2 matching over 7 bases. This CDR3 comprises 15 residues. Per germline, CDR1 SGHNT and CDR2 YENEEA. The junction had 6 bases not matched to a gene; V was cut back by 0 bases and J by 7 bases. DNA for the CDR3: TGTGCCAGCAGCTTAGAGGGGGGGAGAGTGAATGAGCAGTTCTTC. It encodes CASSLEGGRVNEQFF.

The chain links TRBV7-8 to TRBJ1-3; 10 bases are a match to TRBD1. The CDR3 runs to 13 residues. The germline V gene has CDR1 SGHVS and CDR2 FQNEAQ. V gave up 6 bases and J gave up 4 bases; unmatched junction bases: 0. CDR3 region: CASRTGGGNTIYF. Here the CDR3 DNA reads TGTGCCAGCAGGACAGGGGGCGGAAACACCATATATTTT.

The rearrangement joins TRBV7-3 to TRBJ2-7; TRBD1 matches at 7 bases. Germline V gene lookup returns CDR1 SGHTA and CDR2 FQGTGA. CDR3 length: 16 residues. Unmatched junction bases numbered 6, after V lost 1 base and J lost 0 bases. The CDR3 loop reads CASSLRGGPFSYEQYF. The DNA of the CDR3 is TGTGCCAGCAGCTTAAGAGGGGGCCCCTTCTCCTACGAGCAGTACTTC.

The chain recombines TRBV5-1 with TRBJ1-3; 7 bases line up with TRBD1. CDR3 length: 14 residues. Germline V gives CDR1 SGHRS, CDR2 YFSETQ. Unmatched junction bases numbered 5, after V lost 4 bases and J lost 4 bases. CDR3 in amino acids: CASSPDREGNTIYF. The DNA of the CDR3 is TGCGCCAGCAGCCCCGACAGGGAAGGAAACACCATATATTTT.

V is TRBV5-4 and J is TRBJ2-2; tentative D call: TRBD1 (6 bases). This CDR3 contains 16 residues. The ends were cut back, 5 bases at V and 1 base at J, with 15 bases in the middle. CDR1 is SGHNT and CDR2 is YYREEE in the germline V gene (reference sequence). CDR3 DNA: TGTGCCAGCAGGTTCTCGGGACAAATGAACACCGGGGAGCTGTTTTTT. It translates to CASRFSGQMNTGELFF.

The CDR3 protein is CASSLGQYNEQFF. The CDR3 nucleotides read TGCGCCAGCAGCTTGGGACAGTACAATGAGCAGTTCTTC. This chain joins TRBV5-1 and TRBJ2-1; a possible D gene is TRBD1 (5 bases). Trimming stripped 0 bases from V and 4 bases from J, with 5 bases between. Per the germline V gene, CDR1 is SGHRS and CDR2 is YFSETQ. The CDR3 is made up of 13 amino acids.